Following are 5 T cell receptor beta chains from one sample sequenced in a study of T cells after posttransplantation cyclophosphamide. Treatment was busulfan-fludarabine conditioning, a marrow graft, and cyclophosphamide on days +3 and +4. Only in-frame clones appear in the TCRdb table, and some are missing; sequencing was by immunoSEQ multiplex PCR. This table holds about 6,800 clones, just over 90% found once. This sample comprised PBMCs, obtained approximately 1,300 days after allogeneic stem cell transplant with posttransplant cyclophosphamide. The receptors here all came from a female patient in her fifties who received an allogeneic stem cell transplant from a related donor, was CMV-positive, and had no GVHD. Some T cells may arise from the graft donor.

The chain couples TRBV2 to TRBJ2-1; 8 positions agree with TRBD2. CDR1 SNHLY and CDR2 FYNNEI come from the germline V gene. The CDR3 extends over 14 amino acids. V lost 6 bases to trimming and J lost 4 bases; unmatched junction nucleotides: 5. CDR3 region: CASSRTSSYNEQFF. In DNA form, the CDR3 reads TGTGCCAGCAGCAGGACTAGCTCATACAATGAGCAGTTCTTC.

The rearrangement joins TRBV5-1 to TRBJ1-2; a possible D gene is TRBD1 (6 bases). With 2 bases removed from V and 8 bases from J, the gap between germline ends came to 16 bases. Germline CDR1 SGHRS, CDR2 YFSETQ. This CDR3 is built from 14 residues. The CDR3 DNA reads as TGCGCCAGCAGCTTCCCGAGACAGGATCAAGGCTACACCTTC. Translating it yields CASSFPRQDQGYTF.

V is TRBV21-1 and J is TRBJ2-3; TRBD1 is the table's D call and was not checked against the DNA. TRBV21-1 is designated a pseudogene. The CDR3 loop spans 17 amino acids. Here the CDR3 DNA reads TGTGCCAGCAGCATCGTTACAGCAGCCACTAGCACAGATACGCAGTATTTT. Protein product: CASSIVTAATSTDTQYF.

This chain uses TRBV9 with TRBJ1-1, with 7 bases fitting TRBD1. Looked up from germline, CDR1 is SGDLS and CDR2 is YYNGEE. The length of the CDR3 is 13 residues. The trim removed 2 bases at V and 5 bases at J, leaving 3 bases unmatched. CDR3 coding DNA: TGTGCCAGCAGCGTTTCACAGGGGACTGAAGCTTTCTTT. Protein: CASSVSQGTEAFF.

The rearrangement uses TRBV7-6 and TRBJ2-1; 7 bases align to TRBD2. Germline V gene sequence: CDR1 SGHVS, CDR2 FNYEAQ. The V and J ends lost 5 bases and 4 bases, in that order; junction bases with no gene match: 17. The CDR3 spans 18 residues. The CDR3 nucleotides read TGTGCCAGCAGCCCAATAATTGCTGGGGACTACACTTACAATGAGCAGTTCTTC. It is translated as CASSPIIAGDYTYNEQFF.